The 25 T cell receptor beta chains in this list originate from one sample, sequenced in a study of blood T cell repertoires in COVID-19. Some clones are missing from TCRdb's copy, which holds only in-frame ones; the method was immunoSEQ multiplex PCR. The sample holds around 130,000 clones, about four fifths seen once. The source material was peripheral blood. These receptors came from a woman in her fifties or sixties with acute or convalescent COVID-19.

This chain connects TRBV12-3 or TRBV12-4 to TRBJ1-2; 8 bases align to TRBD1. The V and J ends lost 8 bases and 8 bases, in that order; junction bases with no gene match: 10. This CDR3 has 13 residues. The CDR3: CASAGQGPWGYTF. The CDR3 DNA sequence: TGTGCCAGCGCCGGACAGGGCCCTTGGGGCTACACCTTC.

This chain uses TRBV6-5 with TRBJ1-4; D uncertain. Deletions cut 6 bases from V and 7 bases from J, with 12 bases between. From germline, CDR1 is MNHEY and CDR2 SVGAGI. The CDR3 covers 13 residues. DNA of the CDR3: TGTGCCAGCAGCCTCCTCCGGGGTGAAAAACTGTTTTTT. Translation gives CASSLLRGEKLFF.

This clone was counted between two and nine times. J is TRBJ1-1 and V is TRBV3-1 (or the pseudogene TRBV3-2); no firm D call. This CDR3 has 15 residues. Germline CDR1 reads LGHDT; CDR2 reads YNNKEL (reference sequence). V shed 6 bases and J shed 1 base, with 15 bases lying between them. The CDR3 region has the DNA TGTGCCAGCAGTCTTCGCCTTACGGGGAACACTGAAGCTTTCTTT. It translates to CASSLRLTGNTEAFF.

V is TRBV19 and J is TRBJ1-2; 9 bases fit TRBD1. V was clipped by 5 bases and J by 8 bases; unmatched bases: 6. The V gene's germline CDR1 is LNHDA and CDR2 SQIVND (reference sequence). The CDR3 covers 13 residues. The CDR3 spells CASSQQGAKGYTF. DNA of the CDR3: TGTGCCAGTAGTCAACAGGGGGCGAAGGGCTACACCTTC. The full variable domain, its missing parts supplied by reference TRBV19 and TRBJ1-2, is DGGITQSPKYLFRKEGQNVTLSCEQNLNHDAMYWYRQDPGQGLRLIYYSQIVNDFQKGDIAEGYSVSREKKESFPLTVTSAQKNPTAFYLCASSQQGAKGYTFGSGTRLTVV.

This chain uses TRBV6-5 with TRBJ1-2; D is uncertain. This CDR3 contains 12 residues. V lost 6 bases to trimming and J lost 2 bases, with 7 bases between them. Looked up from germline, CDR1 is MNHEY and CDR2 is SVGAGI. For the CDR3, the DNA is TGTGCCAGCAGGCCAGGCAACTATGGCTACACCTTC. It specifies CASRPGNYGYTF.

The genes are TRBV19 and TRBJ2-7; 11 bases align to TRBD1. V was clipped by 5 bases and J by 4 bases; unmatched bases: 4. Germline assignment: CDR1 LNHDA and CDR2 SQIVND (reference sequence). The CDR3 loop spans 14 amino acids. The CDR3 region has the DNA TGTGCCAGTAGTGAGGGACAGGGGGGTTACGAGCAGTACTTC. It yields the protein CASSEGQGGYEQYF.

The V call is TRBV27, the J call TRBJ1-2, with unresolved D. V lost 5 bases and J 5 bases, leaving 15 bases between the germline ends. The CDR3 has 14 residues. Germline V gene data show CDR1 as MNHEY and CDR2 as SMNVEV (reference sequence). CDR3 sequence (DNA): TGTGCCAGCAGTCCTTCGAGGGTGGGATATGGCTACACCTTC. This encodes CASSPSRVGYGYTF.

The chain employs TRBV3-1 (or the pseudogene TRBV3-2) and TRBJ2-3; 13 nucleotides agree with TRBD2. The CDR3 consists of 14 residues. The trim removed 4 bases at V and 5 bases at J, leaving 0 bases unmatched. The V gene's germline CDR1 is LGHDT and CDR2 YNNKEL (reference sequence). Here the CDR3 DNA reads TGTGCCAGCAGCCGACTAGCGGGGGGAGATACGCAGTATTTT. Its protein is CASSRLAGGDTQYF.

The chain is built from TRBV7-3 and TRBJ1-6; D unresolved. CDR3 length: 14 residues. The germline V gene encodes CDR1 SGHTA and CDR2 FQGTGA. Trimming took 8 bases from V and 6 from J, leaving 14 bases between them. The CDR3 DNA reads as TGTGCCAGCTCCTCTGGCATAGCTAATTCACCCCTCCACTTT. It is translated as CASSSGIANSPLHF. Using reference TRBV7-3 and TRBJ1-6 for the parts outside the CDR3, the full variable domain is GAGVSQTPSNKVTEKGKYVELRCDPISGHTALYWYRQSLGQGPEFLIYFQGTGAADDSGLPNDRFFAVRPEGSVSTLKIQRTERGDSAVYLCASSSGIANSPLHFGNGTRLTVT.

The sample holds one count of this clone. This chain uses TRBV12-5 with TRBJ2-7; 7 bases agree with TRBD1. In germline, CDR1 is LGHNT, CDR2 FRNRAP. The CDR3 loop spans 14 amino acids. V lost 1 base and J lost 5; bases outside the gene matches: 5. The CDR3 spells CASGLGQGVNEQYF. The CDR3 nucleotides are TGTGCTAGTGGTTTGGGCCAGGGGGTGAACGAGCAGTACTTC.

The chain links TRBV19 to TRBJ2-7; 9 nucleotides agree with TRBD1. The J segment lost 0 bases and the V segment lost 5 bases, leaving 5 bases of the junction unmatched. Germline V gene data show CDR1 as LNHDA and CDR2 as SQIVND (reference sequence). There are 15 residues in the CDR3. The DNA for the CDR3 is TGTGCCAGTAGTCCCGGGACAGGGTACTCCTACGAGCAGTACTTC. Its translation is CASSPGTGYSYEQYF.

The genes are TRBV7-3 and TRBJ2-1; 12 bases match TRBD2. CDR3 length: 17 residues. The V gene end was trimmed by 5 bases and the J gene end by 9 bases; junction bases not matched to a gene: 14. Germline loops: CDR1 SGHTA, CDR2 FQGTGA. CDR3 amino acids: CASSLPPLAGGHSEQFF. CDR3 nucleotides: TGTGCCAGCAGCCTCCCTCCTCTAGCGGGGGGGCATAGTGAGCAGTTCTTC.

This chain joins TRBV6-5 and TRBJ1-2, with D maybe TRBD1 (5 bases). The germline V and J ends were trimmed by 8 bases and 8 bases, with 15 bases remaining between them. CDR1 is MNHEY, CDR2 SVGAGI, per germline. The CDR3 spans 12 residues. The CDR3 DNA sequence: TGTGCCAGCTATTCAGGGCTGGGAGGCTACACCTTC. The encoded protein is CASYSGLGGYTF.

The chain combines TRBV11-1 with TRBJ2-1; no firm D call. Trimming left V 3 bases short and J 9 bases short, with 9 bases between. Germline lookup yields CDR1 SGHAT and CDR2 FQDESV (reference sequence). The CDR3 is made up of 12 amino acids. In DNA, the CDR3 is TGTGCCAGCAGCTTTCAATCCGGTGAGCAGTTCTTC. Translating gives CASSFQSGEQFF.

V usage is TRBV7-9 and J usage is TRBJ2-6, with 7 bases aligning to TRBD1. Germline CDR1 is SEHNR and CDR2 is FQNEAQ (reference sequence). V trimming: 5 bases; J trimming: 2 bases; junction bases outside the gene matches: 3. The CDR3 is made up of 15 amino acids. The CDR3 reads CASSPRGTGANVLTF. In DNA form, the CDR3 reads TGTGCCAGCAGCCCCAGGGGGACTGGGGCCAACGTCCTGACTTTC.

The rearrangement links TRBV7-9 to TRBJ1-2; D unclear. Germline V gives CDR1 SEHNR, CDR2 FQNEAQ (reference sequence). This CDR3 spans 15 amino acids. Trimming removed 5 bases from V and 2 bases from J, with 15 bases in between. As DNA, the CDR3 is TGTGCCAGCAGCGGAGGGCCACTGGGGAACTATGGCTACACCTTC. Protein product: CASSGGPLGNYGYTF.

This rearrangement joins TRBV19 to TRBJ2-3, with D perhaps TRBD1 (6 bases). The V gene's germline CDR1 is LNHDA and CDR2 SQIVND (reference sequence). This CDR3 is built from 17 residues. V lost 7 bases, J lost 2 bases, and 22 bases lay in between. This CDR3 is CASKADPGHPFTDTQYF. The CDR3 DNA follows: TGTGCCAGTAAAGCTGACCCGGGACACCCTTTCACAGATACGCAGTATTTT.

CDR3 bases: TGTGCCAGCAGCGACGGGGGAGATACGCAGTATTTT. Amino acid sequence: CASSDGGDTQYF. The chain employs TRBV7-9 and TRBJ2-3; tentative D call: TRBD2 (6 bases). CDR1 is SEHNR, CDR2 FQNEAQ, per germline (reference sequence). With 5 bases removed from V and 5 bases from J, the gap between germline ends came to 8 bases. This CDR3 contains 12 residues.

The count of this clone is one. The chain has TRBV14 and TRBJ1-2, with TRBD1 identical over 8 bases. V dropped 2 bases and J dropped 3; count of bases not matched to a gene: 11. Germline lookup yields CDR1 SGHDN and CDR2 FVKESK. The CDR3 runs 17 residues. CDR3 residues: CASSQSLTGALYYGYTF. The CDR3 DNA reads TGTGCCAGCAGCCAATCCTTGACAGGGGCCCTTTACTATGGCTACACCTTC.

The chain recombines TRBV15 with TRBJ1-5; TRBD1 matches at 7 bases. Germline V gene sequence: CDR1 LNHNV, CDR2 YYDKDF (reference sequence). The CDR3 totals 15 residues. V dropped 2 bases and J dropped 6; count of bases not matched to a gene: 7. CDR3 coding DNA: TGTGCCACCAGCAGACAGACAGGGACCAGTCAGCCCCAGCATTTT. It codes for CATSRQTGTSQPQHF.

V is TRBV19 and J is TRBJ1-1, with D unresolved. Germline-derived CDR1 and CDR2 are LNHDA and SQIVND (reference sequence). Trimming cost V 7 bases and J 5 bases, with 14 bases left between them. The CDR3 extends over 13 amino acids. The CDR3 loop reads CASNWFSGTEAFF. For the CDR3, the DNA is TGTGCCAGTAATTGGTTTTCGGGAACTGAAGCTTTCTTT.

The chain is built from TRBV18 and TRBJ1-6; D may be TRBD1 (5 bases). The germline gives CDR1 KGHSH, CDR2 LQKENI. This CDR3 spans 15 amino acids. V was clipped by 5 bases and J by 7 bases, with 15 bases between them. The CDR3: CASSALQGFNSPLHF. The DNA for the CDR3 is TGTGCCAGCTCAGCTCTGCAGGGTTTCAATTCACCCCTCCACTTT.

This sequence joins TRBV4-2 and TRBJ2-1, with TRBD2 matching over 8 bases. Unmatched junction bases numbered 3, after V lost 0 bases and J lost 5 bases. This CDR3 is built from 15 residues. The germline gives CDR1 LGHNA, CDR2 YNFKEQ. The CDR3: CASSQEPGGHNEQFF. DNA of the CDR3: TGTGCCAGCAGCCAAGAACCGGGGGGGCACAATGAGCAGTTCTTC.

The chain combines TRBV18 with TRBJ1-2, with D possibly being TRBD1 (6 bases). The CDR3 totals 14 residues. With 6 bases removed from V and 1 base from J, the gap between germline ends came to 12 bases. Germline CDR1 KGHSH, CDR2 LQKENI. Written as DNA, the CDR3 is TGTGCCAGCTCCCCTAGGGGGGGTAACTATGGCTACACCTTC. This codes for CASSPRGGNYGYTF.

The chain has TRBV2 and TRBJ1-2; TRBD1 aligns across 8 bases. CDR1 is SNHLY and CDR2 is FYNNEI in the germline V gene. The CDR3 length is 15 residues. The ends lost 4 bases at V and 4 bases at J; junction bases unmatched: 8. CDR3 DNA sequence: TGTGCCAGCAGTGGGGTACAGGGGGGCCCCTATGGCTACACCTTC. Its protein product is CASSGVQGGPYGYTF.